Listed below are T cell receptor beta chains from one sample, sequenced in a study of monozygotic twins with inflammatory bowel disease. For each CDR3 protein, TCRdb gives one entry from its re-call of the 5' RACE reads, without DNA. This sample carries 330,000 or so distinct CDR3 sequences, with 2% going to the ten biggest clones. The sequenced sample was blood. The receptors were sampled from a human donor with ulcerative colitis or Crohn's disease, or a healthy co-twin of an affected twin (not recorded which). CDR3s include the opening cysteine and the closing phenylalanine or tryptophan.

cdr3_aa: CASSLGTNSPLHF
cdr3_length: 13
v_call: TRBV5-1
j_call: TRBJ1-6

cdr3_aa: CSVEPLLGDGLQETQYF
cdr3_length: 17
v_call: TRBV29-1
j_call: TRBJ2-5

cdr3_aa: CASSLISGISSYEQYF
cdr3_length: 16
v_call: TRBV18
j_call: TRBJ2-7

cdr3_aa: CASSLAETGGNTIYF
cdr3_length: 15
v_call: TRBV5-1
j_call: TRBJ1-3

cdr3_aa: CASSRGTGNTYEQYF
cdr3_length: 15
v_call: TRBV4-1
j_call: TRBJ2-7

cdr3_aa: CASSYGGGAQLFF
cdr3_length: 13
v_call: TRBV6-5
j_call: TRBJ2-2

cdr3_aa: CASSLLQAYNEQFF
cdr3_length: 14
v_call: TRBV5-1
j_call: TRBJ2-1

cdr3_aa: CASRTSGSATEQFF
cdr3_length: 14
v_call: TRBV28
j_call: TRBJ2-1

cdr3_aa: CASSPERGQAHVGELFF
cdr3_length: 17
v_call: TRBV28
j_call: TRBJ2-2

cdr3_aa: CASSSRPGQGFGEQFF
cdr3_length: 16
v_call: TRBV11-3
j_call: TRBJ2-1

cdr3_aa: CASSSLGDSYEQYF
cdr3_length: 14
v_call: TRBV27
j_call: TRBJ2-7

cdr3_aa: CASRTPGLLRWDF
cdr3_length: 13
v_call: TRBV28
j_call: TRBJ2-7

cdr3_aa: CSARPHRGALYEQYF
cdr3_length: 15
v_call: TRBV20-1
j_call: TRBJ2-7

cdr3_aa: CASTYSPARGGEQFF
cdr3_length: 15
v_call: TRBV5-1
j_call: TRBJ2-1

cdr3_aa: CASRRAGGTDTQYF
cdr3_length: 14
v_call: TRBV12-3/TRBV12-4
j_call: TRBJ2-3

cdr3_aa: CASSYTDREWDQPQHF
cdr3_length: 16
v_call: TRBV6-5
j_call: TRBJ1-5

cdr3_aa: CSGTTSYEQYF
cdr3_length: 11
v_call: TRBV29-1
j_call: TRBJ2-7

cdr3_aa: CASSEEATNEQFF
cdr3_length: 13
v_call: TRBV2
j_call: TRBJ2-1

cdr3_aa: CSARRDSLGTEAFF
cdr3_length: 14
v_call: TRBV20-1
j_call: TRBJ1-1

cdr3_aa: CSARWDRESTEAFF
cdr3_length: 14
v_call: TRBV20-1
j_call: TRBJ1-1

cdr3_aa: CSAIPQGYNEQFF
cdr3_length: 13
v_call: TRBV20-1
j_call: TRBJ2-1

cdr3_aa: CASSREGAGNIQYF
cdr3_length: 14
v_call: TRBV13
j_call: TRBJ2-4

cdr3_aa: CASSTSLRTTDTQYF
cdr3_length: 15
v_call: TRBV5-6
j_call: TRBJ2-3

cdr3_aa: CASSHLGTVHGYTF
cdr3_length: 14
v_call: TRBV3-1
j_call: TRBJ1-2

cdr3_aa: CSARARQGDYEQYF
cdr3_length: 14
v_call: TRBV20-1
j_call: TRBJ2-7

cdr3_aa: CSARDWGRASGLLQQYF
cdr3_length: 17
v_call: TRBV20-1
j_call: TRBJ2-7

cdr3_aa: CASSLTSGVRYEQYF
cdr3_length: 15
v_call: TRBV27
j_call: TRBJ2-7

cdr3_aa: CASKASGNTIYF
cdr3_length: 12
v_call: TRBV25-1
j_call: TRBJ1-3

cdr3_aa: CASSRRTPSTDTQYF
cdr3_length: 15
v_call: TRBV5-1
j_call: TRBJ2-3

cdr3_aa: CASSYRDTYNSPLHF
cdr3_length: 15
v_call: TRBV9
j_call: TRBJ1-6

cdr3_aa: CASNPRGQSEAFF
cdr3_length: 13
v_call: TRBV5-4
j_call: TRBJ1-1

cdr3_aa: CSCSDGNSPLHF
cdr3_length: 12
v_call: TRBV20-1
j_call: TRBJ1-6

cdr3_aa: CASANTGNQETQYF
cdr3_length: 14
v_call: TRBV6-1
j_call: TRBJ2-5

cdr3_aa: CSHEQGGTQYF
cdr3_length: 11
v_call: TRBV29-1
j_call: TRBJ2-5

cdr3_aa: CASSLVTSGTYNEQFF
cdr3_length: 16
v_call: TRBV5-1
j_call: TRBJ2-1

cdr3_aa: CASSATVGVDSGELFF
cdr3_length: 16
v_call: TRBV5-1
j_call: TRBJ2-2

cdr3_aa: CAISEGGGNQPQHF
cdr3_length: 14
v_call: TRBV10-3
j_call: TRBJ1-5

cdr3_aa: CASSHAGNSNYEQYF
cdr3_length: 15
v_call: TRBV28
j_call: TRBJ2-7

cdr3_aa: CAWSETRTTQYF
cdr3_length: 12
v_call: TRBV30
j_call: TRBJ2-3

cdr3_aa: CATSIGTYGSYEQYF
cdr3_length: 15
v_call: TRBV27
j_call: TRBJ2-7

cdr3_aa: CSAYTRDSESYEQYF
cdr3_length: 15
v_call: TRBV20-1
j_call: TRBJ2-7

cdr3_aa: CASSLASTGIGETQYF
cdr3_length: 16
v_call: TRBV7-8
j_call: TRBJ2-5

cdr3_aa: CAISVQEETQYF
cdr3_length: 12
v_call: TRBV10-3
j_call: TRBJ2-5

cdr3_aa: CASSSASGAYEQYF
cdr3_length: 14
v_call: TRBV7-2
j_call: TRBJ2-7

cdr3_aa: CAWSQRPGGMGNQPQHF
cdr3_length: 17
v_call: TRBV30
j_call: TRBJ1-5

cdr3_aa: CASSLGGVNGAFF
cdr3_length: 13
v_call: TRBV7-2
j_call: TRBJ1-1

cdr3_aa: CASSHSGPDRGRISNQPQHF
cdr3_length: 20
v_call: TRBV4-1
j_call: TRBJ1-5

cdr3_aa: CASGPGQLNTEAFF
cdr3_length: 14
v_call: TRBV19
j_call: TRBJ1-1

cdr3_aa: CASSLGRIGETFF
cdr3_length: 13
v_call: TRBV5-1
j_call: TRBJ1-1

cdr3_aa: CASSLELAVYNEQFF
cdr3_length: 15
v_call: TRBV7-2
j_call: TRBJ2-1

cdr3_aa: CASRDGINMNTEAFF
cdr3_length: 15
v_call: TRBV23-1
j_call: TRBJ1-1

cdr3_aa: CASSYSKFKPGLSIQPQHF
cdr3_length: 19
v_call: TRBV6-5
j_call: TRBJ1-5

cdr3_aa: CASSGRVGITDTQYF
cdr3_length: 15
v_call: TRBV10-1
j_call: TRBJ2-3

cdr3_aa: CASSLLQGTGELFF
cdr3_length: 14
v_call: TRBV7-3
j_call: TRBJ2-2